This TCR beta chain was identified during a study of blood T cell repertoires in COVID-19. Generated by immunoSEQ multiplex PCR, the TCRdb table keeps only in-frame clones and is missing some. The profile shows approximately 300,000 clones, about 89% of them singletons. CDR3 length equals 15 residues. Germline CDR1 MDHEN, CDR2 SYDVKM. V lost 2 bases and J 0 bases, leaving 7 bases between the germline ends. The source material was peripheral blood. The TCR sequence derives from a man under 40 with acute or convalescent COVID-19. The chain links TRBV28 to TRBJ2-2; the D gene is possibly TRBD2 (6 bases). The CDR3 bases are TGTGCCAGCAGTTTAGGGGGGTCGAACACCGGGGAGCTGTTTTTT. It specifies CASSLGGSNTGELFF.